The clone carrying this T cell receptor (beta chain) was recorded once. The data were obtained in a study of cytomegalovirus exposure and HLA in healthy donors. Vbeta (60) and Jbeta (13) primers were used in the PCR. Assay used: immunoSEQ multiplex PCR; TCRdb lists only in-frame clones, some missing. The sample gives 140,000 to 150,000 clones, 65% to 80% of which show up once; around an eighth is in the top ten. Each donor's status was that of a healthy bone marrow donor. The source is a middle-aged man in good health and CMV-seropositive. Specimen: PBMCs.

Here the CDR3 DNA reads TGTGCCAGCAGTGTACAGGGTAGCACAGATACGCAGTATTTT. Its protein is CASSVQGSTDTQYF. The chain has TRBV2 and TRBJ2-3; D is possibly TRBD1 (6 bases). With 4 bases removed from V and 0 bases from J, the gap between germline ends came to 8 bases. Germline V lookup: CDR1 SNHLY, CDR2 FYNNEI. The CDR3 runs 14 residues.